These T cell receptor beta chains were read from a single sample in a study of cytomegalovirus exposure and HLA in healthy donors. TCRdb's table, derived via immunoSEQ multiplex PCR, lists solely in-frame clones and lacks some. The sample has under 250,000 clones, around nine tenths seen once. The specimen sequenced was PBMCs. These TCRs come from a woman aged 18-29 years in good health and CMV-seropositive. Each CDR3 is given with its conserved first and last residue. D genes are given only for firm matches. Rows give clone size only sometimes, using once, few, many, or a class for an expanded clone.

J gene	D gene	V gene	clone size	CDR3 DNA	CDR3 protein
TRBJ2-7	.	TRBV27	.	TGTGCCAGCAGTTCCCTTTCGTGGGGCCTCTACGAGCAGTACTTC	CASSSLSWGLYEQYF
TRBJ1-1	.	TRBV5-6	once	TGTGCCAGCAGCCCGGGAGAGAACACTGAAGCTTTCTTT	CASSPGENTEAFF
TRBJ2-6	TRBD1	TRBV9	.	TGTGCCAGCAGCGTCGGGACAGGGCACTCTGGGGCCAACGTCCTGACTTTC	CASSVGTGHSGANVLTF
TRBJ1-2	.	TRBV30	.	TGTGCCTGGATGGAGGGGCGACCTTATGGCTACACCTTC	CAWMEGRPYGYTF
TRBJ1-5	.	TRBV7-3	.	TGTGCCAGCAGCTTAACGGGGGGTCAGCCCCAGCATTTT	CASSLTGGQPQHF
TRBJ2-2	TRBD2	TRBV19	few	TGTGCCAGTACCGGGACTAGCGGCGGGGAGCTGTTTTTT	CASTGTSGGELFF
TRBJ2-7	TRBD1	TRBV14	once	TGTGCCAGCACGCGGACAGGATTAGGGGAGCAGTACTTC	CASTRTGLGEQYF
TRBJ1-2	.	TRBV10-3	.	TGTGCCATCCACGGGGGGGGAATGGGCTACACCTTC	CAIHGGGMGYTF
TRBJ2-7	TRBD2	TRBV5-6	few	TGTGCCAGCAGCTTGGCTAGCGGGAGTTACGAGCAGTACTTC	CASSLASGSYEQYF
TRBJ2-7	.	TRBV29-1	.	TGCAGCGTTGAAGAGACACGATCCTACGAGCAGTACTTC	CSVEETRSYEQYF
TRBJ2-1	.	TRBV11-1	.	TGTGCCAGCAGCCTTCAAGCCTGGTTCTACAATGAGCAGTTCTTC	CASSLQAWFYNEQFF
TRBJ1-5	.	TRBV28	once	TGTGCCAGTACAGGTTCGGGCGAAAATTATAGCAATCAGCCCCAGCATTTT	CASTGSGENYSNQPQHF
TRBJ2-2	.	TRBV5-1	.	TGCGCCAGCAGCTTGTACAGGGCCAACACCGGGGAGCTGTTTTTT	CASSLYRANTGELFF
TRBJ1-1	TRBD1	TRBV6-1	.	TGTGCCAGCAGTGGATCATGGACAGGGGGCACTGAAGCTTTCTTT	CASSGSWTGGTEAFF
TRBJ1-3	.	TRBV9	.	TGTGCCAGCAGCGTAGAAACGACTTACTCTGGAAACACCATATATTTT	CASSVETTYSGNTIYF
TRBJ2-7	.	TRBV5-4	.	TGTGCCAGCAGCTTGGGAGGGCCCGGGTACGAGCAGTACTTC	CASSLGGPGYEQYF
TRBJ1-2	.	TRBV29-1	.	TGCAGCGAAGACGGGGCGGGGGGTTATGGCTACACCTTC	CSEDGAGGYGYTF
TRBJ2-2	TRBD2	TRBV5-1	.	TGCGCCAGCAGGTGGCTAGCGGGAGATTCGAACACCGGGGAGCTGTTTTTT	CASRWLAGDSNTGELFF
TRBJ1-1	.	TRBV28	.	TGTGCCAGCTGGTCAGGGGTCAACACTGAAGCTTTCTTT	CASWSGVNTEAFF
TRBJ2-1	TRBD1	TRBV10-1	.	TGCGCCAGCAGTGATTCTGAGACAGGGTACAATGAGCAGTTCTTC	CASSDSETGYNEQFF
TRBJ1-5	.	TRBV4-1	.	TGCGCCAGCAGCCAAGATCGGACTCCCGGGGTTCAGCCCCAGCATTTT	CASSQDRTPGVQPQHF
TRBJ1-2	TRBD1	TRBV28	.	TGTGCCAGCTGGACGGACAGGGGGCGAACTAACTATGGCTACACCTTC	CASWTDRGRTNYGYTF
TRBJ2-1	.	TRBV7-9	once	TGTGCCAGCAGCTTAGCCCTAGTTTATGAGCAGTTCTTC	CASSLALVYEQFF
TRBJ2-2	.	TRBV19	.	TGTGCCAGTAGTATTGGGACTGCCGCGACCACCGGGGAGCTGTTTTTT	CASSIGTAATTGELFF
TRBJ1-1	TRBD1	TRBV6-6	.	TGTGCCAGCAGTATCGGGACAGTGAACACTGAAGCTTTCTTT	CASSIGTVNTEAFF
TRBJ2-7	TRBD1	TRBV6-5	.	TGTGCCAGCAGCCCTTACAGGGGGCGAGGCTACGAGCAGTACTTC	CASSPYRGRGYEQYF
TRBJ1-5	.	TRBV10-3	.	TGTGCCATCACCCGGGACACCCGACAGCCCCAGCATTTT	CAITRDTRQPQHF
TRBJ1-1	.	TRBV7-9	.	TGTGCCAGCAGCCCCCCGGGAAAGAAAGCTTTCTTT	CASSPPGKKAFF
TRBJ2-3	.	TRBV9	.	TGTGCCAGCAGAGAACTCACAGATACGCAGTATTTT	CASRELTDTQYF
TRBJ2-7	TRBD2	TRBV29-1	.	TGCAGCGTCCTACTAGCGGGAGGTGCCGAGCAGTACTTC	CSVLLAGGAEQYF
TRBJ2-1	TRBD2	TRBV11-2	.	TGTGCCAGCAGCACTGGGTGGGCTAGCGGGATTTCCGATGAGCAGTTCTTC	CASSTGWASGISDEQFF
TRBJ2-7	TRBD2	TRBV30	.	TGTGCCTGGATAGGGACTAGAGCGGACGAGCAGTACTTC	CAWIGTRADEQYF
TRBJ1-3	TRBD1	TRBV4-1	.	TGCGCCAGCAGCACGCTGGGACAGGCCACCTCTGGAAACACCATATATTTT	CASSTLGQATSGNTIYF
TRBJ1-1	.	TRBV6-5	.	TGTGCCAGCAGTCTGCAGGGTCTTTTGGAGACTGAAGCTTTCTTT	CASSLQGLLETEAFF
TRBJ1-2	.	TRBV28	.	TGTGCCAGCAGTTCCTCCCTACCTCCCTCTGCGTATGGCTACACCTTC	CASSSSLPPSAYGYTF
TRBJ2-1	.	TRBV9	.	TGTGCCAGCAGCGGCACTAGGCCCCGTAATGGTGAGCAGTTCTTC	CASSGTRPRNGEQFF
TRBJ1-1	TRBD1	TRBV29-1	.	TGCAGCTCCGGAGGGGGCGAAGCTTTCTTT	CSSGGGEAFF
TRBJ1-1	.	TRBV18	.	TGTGCCAGCTCACTAGGACACTTGAACACTGAAGCTTTCTTT	CASSLGHLNTEAFF
TRBJ1-5	.	TRBV10-3	.	TGTGCTAATCAGGCGGCAGGGGGCAATCAGCCCCAGCATTTT	CANQAAGGNQPQHF
TRBJ1-5	.	TRBV10-3	.	TGTGCCATCAGTGAGGTCGGGGGAACGCAGCCCCAGCATTTT	CAISEVGGTQPQHF
TRBJ2-7	TRBD1	TRBV27	.	TGTGCCAGCAGCCCCGGGACAGCGAGCTCCTACGAGCAGTACTTC	CASSPGTASSYEQYF
TRBJ1-1	TRBD1	TRBV28	.	TGTGCCAGCAGTTCAGGGACAGGGGCCACGAACACTGAAGCTTTCTTT	CASSSGTGATNTEAFF
TRBJ1-2	.	TRBV28	.	TGTGCCAGCAGAAACAGGGATGGTGGCTACACCTTC	CASRNRDGGYTF
TRBJ2-5	.	TRBV9	.	TGTGCCAGCAGCGTAGGATCCCAAGGGGGATCCACAGAGACCCAGTACTTC	CASSVGSQGGSTETQYF
TRBJ1-5	TRBD1	TRBV5-1	.	TGCGCCAGCAGCCCGACAGGGAATAGCAATCAGCCCCAGCATTTT	CASSPTGNSNQPQHF
TRBJ2-1	TRBD2	TRBV28	.	TGTGCCTCCGTTAGCGGGTCTAGGCGGCGTGAGCAGTTCTTC	CASVSGSRRREQFF